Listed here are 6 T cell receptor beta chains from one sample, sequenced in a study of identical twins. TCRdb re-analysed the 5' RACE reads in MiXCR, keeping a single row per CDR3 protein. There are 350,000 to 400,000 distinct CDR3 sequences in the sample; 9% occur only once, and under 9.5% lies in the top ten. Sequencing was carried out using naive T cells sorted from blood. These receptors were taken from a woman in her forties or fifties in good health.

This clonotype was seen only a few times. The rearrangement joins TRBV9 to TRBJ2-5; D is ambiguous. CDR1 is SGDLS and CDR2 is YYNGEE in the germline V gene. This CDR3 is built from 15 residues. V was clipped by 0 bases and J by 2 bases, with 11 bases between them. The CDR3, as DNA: TGTGCCAGCAGCGTAGGGGTCACCCCACAAGAGACCCAGTACTTC. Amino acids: CASSVGVTPQETQYF.

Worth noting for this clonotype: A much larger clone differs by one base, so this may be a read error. The CDR3 nucleotides read TGTGCCGGCAGTTTTAACCGGGGCTCAGATACGCAGTATTTT. It translates to CAGSFNRGSDTQYF. This chain uses TRBV9 with TRBJ2-3; either TRBD1 or TRBD2 may supply D (5 bases each). Germline CDR1 reads SGDLS; CDR2 reads YYNGEE. The CDR3 spans 14 residues.

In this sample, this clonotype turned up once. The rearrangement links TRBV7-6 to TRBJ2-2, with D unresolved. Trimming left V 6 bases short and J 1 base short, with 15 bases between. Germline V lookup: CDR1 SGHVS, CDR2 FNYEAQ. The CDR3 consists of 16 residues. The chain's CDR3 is CASSLTPLVNTGELFF. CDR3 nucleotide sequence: TGTGCCAGCAGTTTAACCCCTCTAGTGAACACCGGGGAGCTGTTTTTT.

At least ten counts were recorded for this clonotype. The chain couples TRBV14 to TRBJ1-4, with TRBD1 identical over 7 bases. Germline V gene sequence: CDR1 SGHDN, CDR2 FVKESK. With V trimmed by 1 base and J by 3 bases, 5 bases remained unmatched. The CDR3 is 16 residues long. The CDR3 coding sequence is TGTGCCAGCAGCCAAGCGGGCAGGGGGGCTAATGAAAAACTGTTTTTT. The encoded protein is CASSQAGRGANEKLFF.

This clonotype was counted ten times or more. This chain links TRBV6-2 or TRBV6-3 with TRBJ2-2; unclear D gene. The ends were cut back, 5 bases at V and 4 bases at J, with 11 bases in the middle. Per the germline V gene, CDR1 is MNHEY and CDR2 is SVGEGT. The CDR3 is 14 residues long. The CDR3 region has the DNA TGTGCCAGCAGTCCCCGTCCGAGCACCGGGGAGCTGTTTTTT. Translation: CASSPRPSTGELFF.

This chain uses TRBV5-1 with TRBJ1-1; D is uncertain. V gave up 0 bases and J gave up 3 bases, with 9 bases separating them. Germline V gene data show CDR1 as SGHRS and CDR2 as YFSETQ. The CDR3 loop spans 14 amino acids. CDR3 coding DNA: TGCGCCAGCAGCTTGGCCGACGGGGACACTGAAGCTTTCTTT. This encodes CASSLADGDTEAFF.